Listed below are T cell receptor beta chains from one sample, sequenced in a study of blood T cell repertoires in COVID-19. The protocol was immunoSEQ multiplex PCR, while the TCRdb copy is restricted to in-frame clones and leaves out a portion. The table records 200,000 to 250,000 clones, about 88% of them present only once. The sequenced sample was peripheral blood. The source is a man between 40 and 49 years old with acute or convalescent COVID-19. Both conserved end residues are trimmed from each CDR3. A D gene is named only where the DNA matches it firmly.

v_call d_call cdr3_aa
TRBV19 . ASSMSGRVRTGELF
TRBV5-6 . ASSYDRNQPQH
TRBV5-4 TRBD2 ASSAGTSGGNEQF
TRBV7-9 TRBD1 ASSLGQGEQPQH
TRBV18 . ASSRPYDSPLH
TRBV5-8 TRBD2 ASTLGGRRIYNEQF
TRBV6-5 TRBD1 ASSSQGYGYT
TRBV2 TRBD1 ASLGGPKGL
TRBV6-2/TRBV6-3 TRBD1 ASSDRGGQPQH
TRBV6-1 . ASSETIPTGNTEAF
TRBV18 . ASSPARTQSTDTQY
TRBV19 . ASTPGYQETQY
TRBV5-1 TRBD1 ASSSGTGGILPETQY
TRBV27 TRBD1 ASSLDRLGVPLH
TRBV10-3 TRBD2 AISGGGDTQY
TRBV15 . ATSRGILNTGELF
TRBV28 . ASTSAGKKLGLDGYT
TRBV10-3 TRBD2 AISAPGTSGGIRSYEQY
TRBV19 . ASLGGDTQY
TRBV5-1 TRBD1 ASSLVTGDNEQF
TRBV5-6 TRBD1 ASSPLNPGQGQYEQY
TRBV6-5 . ASSWRAVGTEAF
TRBV2 . ASSEMRNQPQH
TRBV6-5 . ASSSSTYSGANVLT
TRBV29-1 . SVALVAEAF
TRBV20-1 TRBD2 SASLPSGTQETQY
TRBV7-9 . ASSVGTIVSTGELF
TRBV27 . ASSSGGKGNYGYT
TRBV7-9 . ASSYFMNVAGSGNTIY
TRBV27 . ASSHENRVGDEQY
TRBV3-1/TRBV3-2 TRBD1 ASSRDREQKAF
TRBV14 TRBD1 ASSPKRQGITDTQY
TRBV5-4 TRBD1 ASSLGGTANYGYT
TRBV5-5 . ASSPLGGNNQPQH
TRBV24-1 . ATSATLGGAPLFYNEQF
TRBV28 . ASTRGSYQPQH
TRBV5-4 TRBD2 ASSFGGLAGSNEQF
TRBV5-6 TRBD1 ASSWDRDLHTQY
TRBV19 TRBD1 ASRPGQGSEKLF
TRBV7-9 . ASSVLLGANVLT
TRBV7-6 . ASSLTGVYIQY
TRBV19 . ASRRDPNTGELF
TRBV28 . ASSLSRGYGYT
TRBV7-9 . ASSSTSGKQSYEQY
TRBV7-9 . ASTLQRDINPAEAF
TRBV19 . ASSRATDYGYT
TRBV12-3/TRBV12-4 . ASSPGNTEAF
TRBV5-1 . ASSFGGWETQY
TRBV3-1/TRBV3-2 TRBD1 ASSLLRTGGNIQY
TRBV3-1/TRBV3-2 . ASSQDRYRETQY
TRBV23-1 . ASSQSRGGGEETQY
TRBV7-9 TRBD1 ASSQSGTGAYEQY
TRBV19 TRBD1 ASSRDRTTMNTEAF